Below are 24 T cell receptor beta chains sequenced from a single sample in a study of OX40 agonist ivuxolimab in advanced cancers. Profiling relied on immunoSEQ multiplex PCR, and the TCRdb table lists in-frame clones only, not all of them. Seen here are around 80,000 clones, approximately 85% observed once, and the top ten hold 2% to 3%. Specimen: CD4+ or CD8+ T cells sorted from blood, collected in a trial of the OX40 agonist ivuxolimab. The receptors originated from an adult with an advanced solid tumor such as melanoma, head and neck, liver or kidney cancer.

CDR3 DNA: TGTGCCAGCAGCTCACGATCCTACCGACAGGGTCGAGGCAATCAGCCCCAGCATTTT. Translating it yields CASSSRSYRQGRGNQPQHF. The rearrangement joins TRBV7-8 to TRBJ1-5; 7 nucleotides agree with TRBD1. The ends lost 4 bases at V and 2 bases at J; junction bases unmatched: 17. CDR1 is SGHVS and CDR2 is FQNEAQ in the germline V gene. The CDR3 contains 19 residues.

This sequence joins TRBV19 and TRBJ2-1, with D hard to call. CDR1 is LNHDA and CDR2 is SQIVND in the germline V gene (reference sequence). V gave up 3 bases and J gave up 9 bases, with 12 bases separating them. This CDR3 is 13 amino acids long. CDR3 protein: CASSIGPTTEQFF. CDR3 DNA: TGTGCCAGTAGTATTGGGCCCACCACTGAGCAGTTCTTC.

This rearrangement joins TRBV25-1 to TRBJ1-6; D is possibly TRBD1 (6 bases). Trimming pared 6 bases from V and 9 bases from J, leaving 15 bases between. Germline assignment: CDR1 MGHDK and CDR2 SYGVNS. CDR3 length: 14 amino acids. The CDR3 nucleotides read TGTGCCAGCAGAGTCGACAGGACCACTTCACCCCTCCACTTT. Translating it yields CASRVDRTTSPLHF.

The count of this clone is one. The chain carries TRBV5-1 and TRBJ2-2; 10 bases align to TRBD1. The CDR3 extends over 15 amino acids. CDR1 is SGHRS and CDR2 is YFSETQ in the germline V gene. V trimming: 7 bases; J trimming: 4 bases; junction bases outside the gene matches: 7. CDR3 in DNA: TGCGCCAGCGGGCCCAGGACAGGGGGCACCGGGGAGCTGTTTTTT. Amino acid sequence: CASGPRTGGTGELFF.

The gene calls are TRBV30 and TRBJ2-3; no definite D call. This CDR3 spans 11 amino acids. The germline V gene has CDR1 GTSNPN and CDR2 SVGIG (reference sequence). V was pared by 0 bases and J by 3 bases, with 1 base between. CDR3 in amino acids: CAWSVTDTQYF. The CDR3 DNA is TGTGCCTGGAGTGTTACAGATACGCAGTATTTT.

The J gene is TRBJ1-3, the V gene TRBV7-2; no reliable D call. Trimming cost V 3 bases and J 0 bases, with 12 bases left between them. The CDR3 is 16 amino acids. In germline, CDR1 is SGHTA, CDR2 FQGNSA. The CDR3 here is CASSFIPVVSGNTIYF. DNA of the CDR3: TGTGCCAGCAGCTTTATCCCCGTCGTCTCTGGAAACACCATATATTTT.

The V gene is TRBV6-1, the J gene TRBJ2-3; D is perhaps TRBD1 (6 bases). Germline values: CDR1 MNHNS, CDR2 SASEGT. CDR3 length: 16 amino acids. Deletions cut 4 bases from V and 0 bases from J, with 14 bases between. The DNA of the CDR3 is TGTGCCAGCAGTGGAAACAGGGCCTCTAGCACAGATACGCAGTATTTT. This gives the protein CASSGNRASSTDTQYF.

The chain uses TRBV30 and TRBJ1-4; D is unclear. The germline V gene has CDR1 GTSNPN and CDR2 SVGIG (reference sequence). There are 14 residues in the CDR3. Deletions cut 4 bases from V and 6 bases from J, with 15 bases between. The DNA of the CDR3 is TGTGCCTGGAACGAGAGGAGGATAGATGAAAAACTGTTTTTT. This sequence encodes CAWNERRIDEKLFF.

The chain is built from TRBV9 and TRBJ1-2; 8 bases are a match to TRBD1. Per germline, CDR1 SGDLS and CDR2 YYNGEE. V dropped 4 bases and J dropped 2; count of bases not matched to a gene: 7. The CDR3 extends over 15 amino acids. The CDR3 DNA sequence: TGTGCCAGCAGCTACGGAGGACAGGGAAACTATGGCTACACCTTC. Amino acid sequence: CASSYGGQGNYGYTF.

CDR3 protein: CASSLDRLNTEAFF. Here the CDR3 DNA reads TGTGCCAGCAGCTTAGACAGGTTGAACACTGAAGCTTTCTTT. V and J are TRBV7-2 and TRBJ1-1; D is perhaps TRBD1 (5 bases). Trimming removed 1 base from V and 0 bases from J, with 6 bases in between. Germline loops: CDR1 SGHTA, CDR2 FQGNSA. This CDR3 contains 14 residues.

The chain has TRBV28 and TRBJ2-7; 15 bases map to TRBD2. The CDR3 spans 15 residues. Germline V gene lookup returns CDR1 MDHEN and CDR2 SYDVKM. V was pared by 8 bases and J by 5 bases, with 7 bases of the junction left unmatched. The DNA for the CDR3 is TGTGCCAGCTTCAGGACTAGCGGGGGGGCCCACGAGCAGTACTTC. Translating gives CASFRTSGGAHEQYF.

V and J are TRBV19 and TRBJ2-7; possibly TRBD1 for D (6 bases). The CDR3 totals 12 residues. The germline V gene encodes CDR1 LNHDA and CDR2 SQIVND (reference sequence). V lost 6 bases and J 6 bases, leaving 12 bases between the germline ends. The CDR3 sequence: CASSLGAGEQYF. Written as DNA, the CDR3 is TGTGCCAGTAGCTTGGGGGCAGGCGAGCAGTACTTC.

The chain is built from TRBV13 and TRBJ1-4; 8 nucleotides align to TRBD1. CDR3 length: 16 amino acids. Losses at the gene ends were 2 bases for V and 8 bases for J; bases not matched to a gene: 10. Germline V gene sequence: CDR1 PRHDT, CDR2 FYEKMQ (reference sequence). The CDR3 loop is CASSLSQAGGLEKLFF. DNA for the CDR3: TGTGCCAGCAGCTTATCCCAGGCAGGGGGCCTGGAAAAACTGTTTTTT.

The rearrangement uses TRBV10-3 and TRBJ2-7; D may be TRBD1 or TRBD2 (7 bases each). Germline CDR1 and CDR2: ENHRY and SYGVKD. V was pared by 6 bases and J by 0 bases, with 21 bases between. The CDR3 extends over 17 amino acids. The CDR3 sequence: CAIRITLPGGVSYEQYF. The CDR3 nucleotides read TGTGCCATCAGGATCACTCTTCCAGGGGGGGTCTCCTACGAGCAGTACTTC.

The chain is built from TRBV5-6 and TRBJ1-2; TRBD1 aligns across 9 bases. V trimming: 3 bases; J trimming: 4 bases; junction bases outside the gene matches: 4. Germline V gene lookup returns CDR1 SGHDT and CDR2 YYEEEE. CDR3 length: 14 amino acids. CDR3 sequence reads: CASSWGQGTYGYTF. The CDR3, as DNA: TGTGCCAGCAGCTGGGGACAGGGCACCTATGGCTACACCTTC.

This chain connects TRBV7-9 to TRBJ1-2; 9 bases agree with TRBD1. The length of the CDR3 is 15 residues. Germline V gene data show CDR1 as SEHNR and CDR2 as FQNEAQ (reference sequence). Trimming cost V 5 bases and J 8 bases; bases outside gene matches: 12. The CDR3 sequence is CASSGPPDRGVGYTF. In nucleotides, the CDR3 is TGTGCCAGCAGCGGGCCGCCGGACAGGGGAGTCGGCTACACCTTC.

The chain recombines TRBV19 with TRBJ1-1; 7 bases map to TRBD1. CDR1 LNHDA and CDR2 SQIVND come from the germline V gene (reference sequence). This CDR3 contains 14 residues. J lost 2 bases, V lost 8 bases, and 8 bases had no gene match. The CDR3 sequence is CASPPRGRNTEAFF. The CDR3 nucleotides read TGTGCCAGTCCTCCTAGGGGGCGCAACACTGAAGCTTTCTTT.

This chain's CDR3 is CASSQQQSGNTIYF. For the CDR3, the DNA is TGTGCCAGCAGTCAGCAGCAGTCTGGAAACACCATATATTTT. The chain links TRBV6-1 to TRBJ1-3, with D hard to call. Germline V CDR1 and CDR2: MNHNS, SASEGT. V was shortened by 5 bases and J by 1 base, with 9 bases between the two germline ends. This CDR3 is 14 amino acids long.

The chain employs TRBV6-6 and TRBJ2-2; D uncertain. CDR3 length: 12 amino acids. Between the trimmed V and J ends, which lost 5 bases and 0 bases, there was a span of 1 base. Germline CDR1 and CDR2: MNHNY and SVGAGI (reference sequence). In DNA, the CDR3 is TGTGCCAGCAGTCCGAACACCGGGGAGCTGTTTTTT. Translated, it gives CASSPNTGELFF.

V gene TRBV2 combines with J gene TRBJ2-5; TRBD2 agrees at 8 bases. The V and J ends lost 7 bases and 2 bases, in that order; junction bases with no gene match: 6. From germline, CDR1 is SNHLY and CDR2 FYNNEI. CDR3 length: 14 residues. As DNA, the CDR3 is TGTGCCAGCACCGTGGAGCGGGGGCAAGAGACCCAGTACTTC. The encoded protein is CASTVERGQETQYF.

The gene calls are TRBV19 and TRBJ1-1; a possible D gene is TRBD1 (6 bases). The CDR3 sequence is 13 residues long. CDR1 LNHDA and CDR2 SQIVND come from the germline V gene (reference sequence). Trimming removed 7 bases from V and 1 base from J, with 10 bases in between. CDR3 sequence reads: CASTRTANTEAFF. The CDR3 coding sequence is TGTGCCAGTACCCGGACAGCGAACACTGAAGCTTTCTTT.

The chain is built from TRBV5-1 and TRBJ2-1, with 11 positions matching TRBD2. The CDR3 length is 16 residues. V lost 3 bases, J lost 7 bases, and 9 bases stayed unmatched. Germline CDR1 SGHRS, CDR2 YFSETQ. For the CDR3, the DNA is TGCGCCAGCAGCTCGCAGACTAGCGGGGTTGGAAATGAGCAGTTCTTC. Amino acid sequence: CASSSQTSGVGNEQFF.

The V and J genes are TRBV27 and TRBJ2-3; D remains ambiguous. Germline-derived CDR1 and CDR2 are MNHEY and SMNVEV (reference sequence). CDR3 length: 14 residues. Between the trimmed V and J ends, which lost 1 base and 0 bases, there was a span of 5 bases. The DNA of the CDR3 is TGTGCCAGCAGTTTATACTCTAGCACAGATACGCAGTATTTT. This translates into CASSLYSSTDTQYF.

CDR3 region: CASSLLPGPSADTQYF. In DNA, the CDR3 is TGTGCCAGCAGCTTATTACCGGGTCCCAGCGCAGATACGCAGTATTTT. This chain connects TRBV7-3 to TRBJ2-3; D gene ambiguous. Trimming took 2 bases from V and 4 from J, leaving 16 bases between them. Germline assignment: CDR1 SGHTA and CDR2 FQGTGA. The CDR3 has 16 residues.